This entry lists 30 T cell receptor beta chains sequenced from one sample in a study of siplizumab effects on memory and regulatory T cells. The table came from immunoSEQ multiplex PCR; TCRdb's copy has only in-frame clones and leaves some out. The sample includes approximately 84,000 clones, approximately 95% of them seen just once. The sequenced sample consisted of CD8+ T cells sorted from blood. Source of these receptors: a human donor in good health.

This chain joins TRBV19 and TRBJ2-5; TRBD1 matches at 11 bases. V lost 3 bases to trimming and J lost 4 bases; unmatched junction nucleotides: 4. Germline V gives CDR1 LNHDA, CDR2 SQIVND (reference sequence). The CDR3 totals 15 residues. As DNA, the CDR3 is TGTGCCAGTAGTATCGGGACAGGGGGGGCAGAGACCCAGTACTTC. Translated, it gives CASSIGTGGAETQYF.

The rearrangement joins TRBV16 to TRBJ2-1, with 7 bases that match TRBD2. There are 15 residues in the CDR3. CDR1 and CDR2 (germline): KGHSY, FQNENV. The trim removed 0 bases at V and 6 bases at J, leaving 5 bases unmatched. The CDR3 here is CASSQSWSGGNEQFF. The CDR3 DNA follows: TGTGCCAGCAGCCAATCCTGGTCGGGAGGCAATGAGCAGTTCTTC. Looking up the rest from reference TRBV16 and TRBJ2-1 gives the full variable domain: GEEVAQTPKHLVRGEGQKAKLYCAPIKGHSYVFWYQQVLKNEFKFLISFQNENVFDETGMPKERFSAKCLPNSPCSLEIQATKLEDSAVYFCASSQSWSGGNEQFFGPGTRLTVL.

This clone was detected a few times. The chain employs TRBV6-1 and TRBJ2-1; TRBD1 might be the D (5 bases). With 6 bases removed from V and 6 bases from J, the gap between germline ends came to 12 bases. CDR3 length equals 13 residues. The germline CDR1 and CDR2 sequences are MNHNS and SASEGT. This CDR3 reads CASRDTEFNEQFF. The DNA for the CDR3 is TGTGCCAGCAGGGACACTGAGTTCAATGAGCAGTTCTTC.

The chain links TRBV7-3 to TRBJ1-1, with 10 bases lining up with TRBD1. Germline V lookup: CDR1 SGHTA, CDR2 FQGTGA. The CDR3 extends over 15 amino acids. The trim removed 5 bases at V and 2 bases at J, leaving 5 bases unmatched. DNA for the CDR3: TGTGCCAGCAGCCTGGGACAGGGGCTTAACACTGAAGCTTTCTTT. This encodes CASSLGQGLNTEAFF.

The rearrangement joins TRBV29-1 to TRBJ2-7; TRBD1 matches 9 bases. Germline V gene sequence: CDR1 SQVTM, CDR2 ANQGSEA. With 6 bases clipped from V and 0 bases from J, the junction kept 6 bases outside the gene matches. The CDR3 has 14 residues. Written as DNA, the CDR3 is TGCAGCGTGGGGGGACAGGGAAGCTCCTACGAGCAGTACTTC. Its protein is CSVGGQGSSYEQYF.

The chain uses TRBV7-8 and TRBJ1-3; D is possibly TRBD1 (5 bases). Germline lookup yields CDR1 SGHVS and CDR2 FQNEAQ. The V and J ends lost 1 base and 4 bases respectively, with 14 bases between them. The CDR3 loop spans 16 amino acids. DNA for the CDR3: TGTGCCAGCAGCTTAGAGGTCAGGGTCGCCGGAAACACCATATATTTT. Encoded protein: CASSLEVRVAGNTIYF.

In DNA form, the CDR3 reads TGTGCCAGCAGTTCGCACCCGGGACAGCCCGGCGGCTATGGCTACACCTTC. Its protein is CASSSHPGQPGGYGYTF. The chain joins TRBV27 to TRBJ1-2, with 7 bases matching TRBD1. The trim removed 4 bases at V and 4 bases at J, leaving 15 bases unmatched. The CDR3 is 17 residues long. From germline, CDR1 is MNHEY and CDR2 SMNVEV (reference sequence).

The chain employs TRBV7-9 and TRBJ2-1; D is ambiguous. The CDR3 consists of 12 residues. V was cut by 5 bases and J by 8 bases, with 10 bases left in between. Germline V lookup: CDR1 SEHNR, CDR2 FQNEAQ (reference sequence). In DNA form, the CDR3 reads TGTGCCAGCAGCCCCCGACACCATGAGCAGTTCTTC. Translating gives CASSPRHHEQFF.

This clone appeared once. This sequence joins TRBV4-1 and TRBJ2-7; D is tentatively TRBD1 or TRBD2 (5 bases each). Trimming left V 1 base short and J 3 bases short, with 13 bases between. Germline CDR1 is MGHRA and CDR2 is YSYEKL. The CDR3 is 15 amino acids. DNA for the CDR3: TGCGCCAGCAGCCAAGTAGGGGACCGTGACTACGAGCAGTACTTC. It specifies CASSQVGDRDYEQYF.

The chain has TRBV9 and TRBJ1-2; TRBD1 might be the D (5 bases). Trimming pared 4 bases from V and 6 bases from J, leaving 13 bases between. This CDR3 region has 13 residues. The germline V gene has CDR1 SGDLS and CDR2 YYNGEE. CDR3 loop: CASSSAGSHGYTF. Written as DNA, the CDR3 is TGTGCCAGCAGCTCGGCAGGGTCTCATGGCTACACCTTC.

The gene calls are TRBV19 and TRBJ1-1, with D hard to call. Trimming shortened V by 6 bases and J by 3 bases, and 11 bases separated the two germline ends. CDR3 length equals 13 residues. Germline CDR1 and CDR2: LNHDA and SQIVND (reference sequence). This CDR3 reads CASSLRKYTEAFF. The CDR3 nucleotides read TGTGCCAGTAGCCTTAGAAAGTACACTGAAGCTTTCTTT. Using reference TRBV19 and TRBJ1-1 for the parts outside the CDR3, the full variable domain is DGGITQSPKYLFRKEGQNVTLSCEQNLNHDAMYWYRQDPGQGLRLIYYSQIVNDFQKGDIAEGYSVSREKKESFPLTVTSAQKNPTAFYLCASSLRKYTEAFFGQGTRLTVV.

This chain links TRBV10-1 with TRBJ2-7; TRBD1 might be the D (6 bases). The V end was cut by 0 bases, the J end by 5 bases, with 20 bases between. The CDR3 consists of 17 residues. Germline V gene lookup returns CDR1 WNHNN and CDR2 SYGVQD (reference sequence). CDR3 loop: CASSESVPAGESHEQYF. Here the CDR3 DNA reads TGCGCCAGCAGTGAGTCAGTCCCCGCAGGGGAGTCCCACGAGCAGTACTTC.

The V and J genes are TRBV6-5 and TRBJ1-1, with unresolved D. This CDR3 is built from 12 residues. In germline, CDR1 is MNHEY, CDR2 SVGAGI. V lost 8 bases and J lost 5, with 12 bases in between. The CDR3 DNA reads as TGTGCCAGCTGTTTGGGGATAACTGAAGCTTTCTTT. Its translation is CASCLGITEAFF.

The gene calls are TRBV5-6 and TRBJ2-7; no firm D call. The CDR3 extends over 14 amino acids. Between the trimmed V and J ends, which lost 3 bases and 4 bases, there was a span of 14 bases. Germline CDR1 is SGHDT and CDR2 is YYEEEE. This CDR3 reads CASSWVAATYEQYF. In DNA form, the CDR3 reads TGTGCCAGCAGCTGGGTGGCGGCCACTTACGAGCAGTACTTC.

The genes are TRBV5-1 and TRBJ2-7; D may match TRBD1 or TRBD2 (6 bases each). Trimming cost V 4 bases and J 1 base, with 15 bases left between them. Germline assignment: CDR1 SGHRS and CDR2 YFSETQ. The CDR3 has 15 residues. CDR3 DNA sequence: TGCGCCAGCAGCAGAAGGGGGGAAGGGTCCTACGAGCAGTACTTC. It yields the protein CASSRRGEGSYEQYF.

This chain uses TRBV18 with TRBJ2-5; D gene uncertain. Trimming removed 2 bases at V and 4 bases at J, with 20 bases between. Germline lookup yields CDR1 KGHSH and CDR2 LQKENI. This CDR3 contains 17 residues. CDR3 bases: TGTGCCAGCTCACCATCCTATGAACTCGTAGTTCCAGAGACCCAGTACTTC. Its translation: CASSPSYELVVPETQYF.

The chain carries TRBV30 and TRBJ2-1; D ambiguous. Germline V gene sequence: CDR1 GTSNPN, CDR2 SVGIG (reference sequence). This CDR3 comprises 15 residues. V lost 3 bases and J 0 bases, leaving 12 bases between the germline ends. As DNA, the CDR3 is TGTGCCTGGAGGAGAGTAGGCGGCTCCTACAATGAGCAGTTCTTC. Amino acid sequence: CAWRRVGGSYNEQFF.

The rearrangement uses TRBV7-8 and TRBJ2-1; the D gene is possibly TRBD2 (8 bases). The CDR3 covers 17 residues. Germline lookup yields CDR1 SGHVS and CDR2 FQNEAQ. V lost 4 bases and J lost 3, with 19 bases in between. In DNA, the CDR3 is TGTGCCAGCAGCTCTCCCCGGGAGGGGGCGCACTACAATGAGCAGTTCTTC. As protein: CASSSPREGAHYNEQFF.

CDR3 residues: CASSLLSGVEGQYF. DNA of the CDR3: TGTGCCAGCAGTTTATTATCAGGGGTGGAGGGGCAGTACTTC. The chain has TRBV28 and TRBJ2-7; D tentatively fits TRBD1 or TRBD2 (6 bases each). Per the germline V gene, CDR1 is MDHEN and CDR2 is SYDVKM. Trimming shortened V by 1 base and J by 9 bases, and 16 bases separated the two germline ends. This CDR3 comprises 14 residues.

The chain is built from TRBV29-1 and TRBJ2-7; D is possibly TRBD2 (6 bases). The CDR3 contains 14 residues. The germline V and J ends were trimmed by 0 bases and 2 bases, with 11 bases remaining between them. Per germline, CDR1 SQVTM and CDR2 ANQGSEA. CDR3 in amino acids: CSVEDGGIAYEQYF. The CDR3 DNA sequence: TGCAGCGTTGAAGATGGAGGGATCGCCTACGAGCAGTACTTC.

The CDR3 sequence is CSVEAGESYEQYF. The CDR3 region has the DNA TGCAGCGTTGAGGCAGGGGAGTCCTACGAGCAGTACTTC. This chain connects TRBV29-1 to TRBJ2-7; maybe TRBD1 (6 bases). With 3 bases removed from V and 1 base from J, the gap between germline ends came to 10 bases. Germline V CDR1 and CDR2: SQVTM, ANQGSEA. The CDR3 length is 13 residues.

The chain is built from TRBV4-2 and TRBJ2-3; 10 bases align to TRBD2. The CDR3 consists of 17 residues. CDR1 and CDR2 (germline): LGHNA, YNFKEQ. With V trimmed by 0 bases and J by 5 bases, 8 bases remained unmatched. The CDR3 DNA sequence: TGTGCCAGCAGCCAAGATTGGCTAGCGGGAGAGCTAGATACGCAGTATTTT. Translating it yields CASSQDWLAGELDTQYF.

The V gene is TRBV15, the J gene TRBJ2-3; 8 bases map to TRBD2. CDR1 and CDR2 (germline): LNHNV, YYDKDF (reference sequence). V lost 0 bases to trimming and J lost 4 bases; unmatched junction nucleotides: 3. The CDR3 spans 15 residues. CDR3: CATSRDLGGADTQYF. The CDR3, as DNA: TGTGCCACCAGCAGAGATCTCGGGGGGGCAGATACGCAGTATTTT.

The gene calls are TRBV6-6 and TRBJ2-3; the D call may be TRBD1 or TRBD2 (6 bases each). There are 15 residues in the CDR3. In germline, CDR1 is MNHNY, CDR2 SVGAGI (reference sequence). V lost 5 bases to trimming and J lost 5 bases, with 17 bases between them. The DNA of the CDR3 is TGTGCCAGCAGTCAGGAGGGGGGAGCTGGAGATACGCAGTATTTT. It specifies CASSQEGGAGDTQYF.

This rearrangement joins TRBV6-6 to TRBJ2-3; D not resolved. V was shortened by 4 bases and J by 11 bases, with 7 bases between the two germline ends. Germline CDR1 reads MNHNY; CDR2 reads SVGAGI (reference sequence). This CDR3 is built from 10 residues. The CDR3, as DNA: TGTGCCAGCAGTTTTGACAAGCAGTATTTT. Translation: CASSFDKQYF.

The chain has TRBV5-1 and TRBJ1-1; TRBD1 is a possible D gene (5 bases). Trimming cost V 2 bases and J 4 bases, with 9 bases left between them. CDR1 SGHRS and CDR2 YFSETQ come from the germline V gene. The CDR3 is 13 amino acids. DNA of the CDR3: TGCGCCAGCAGCTTCCAGAGGGGCACTGAAGCTTTCTTT. Its protein is CASSFQRGTEAFF.

V and J are TRBV9 and TRBJ2-1; 11 bases fit TRBD2. Germline assignment: CDR1 SGDLS and CDR2 YYNGEE. CDR3 length equals 15 residues. Unmatched junction bases numbered 8, after V lost 4 bases and J lost 8 bases. In nucleotides, the CDR3 is TGTGCCAGCAGCCCTAGCGGGAGGTGGTTGGATGAGCAGTTCTTC. Translating it yields CASSPSGRWLDEQFF. Combining the CDR3 with reference TRBV9 and TRBJ2-1 gives the whole variable domain DSGVTQTPKHLITATGQRVTLRCSPRSGDLSVYWYQQSLDQGLQFLIQYYNGEERAKGNILERFSAQQFPDLHSELNLSSLELGDSALYFCASSPSGRWLDEQFFGPGTRLTVL.

This rearrangement joins TRBV6-5 to TRBJ2-2; 7 bases fit TRBD1. Germline assignment: CDR1 MNHEY and CDR2 SVGAGI. The CDR3 sequence is 15 residues long. The V gene end was trimmed by 6 bases and the J gene end by 1 base; junction bases not matched to a gene: 5. The CDR3 loop is CASRPTGMNTGELFF. DNA of the CDR3: TGTGCCAGCAGACCGACAGGGATGAACACCGGGGAGCTGTTTTTT.

This chain links TRBV7-6 with TRBJ1-4, with TRBD1 matching 9 bases. The germline gives CDR1 SGHVS, CDR2 FNYEAQ. This CDR3 has 15 residues. With V trimmed by 4 bases and J by 8 bases, 8 bases remained unmatched. This CDR3 reads CASSSGTGSHEKLFF. CDR3 in DNA: TGTGCCAGCAGCTCCGGGACAGGGTCGCACGAAAAACTGTTTTTT.

This clone was seen a single time. The genes are TRBV7-9 and TRBJ2-4; D possibly corresponds to TRBD2 (5 bases). V lost 5 bases and J 7 bases, leaving 12 bases between the germline ends. In germline, CDR1 is SEHNR, CDR2 FQNEAQ (reference sequence). This CDR3 is built from 13 residues. CDR3 sequence: CASSDGLFNIQYF. For the CDR3, the DNA is TGTGCCAGCAGCGATGGACTCTTTAACATTCAGTACTTC.